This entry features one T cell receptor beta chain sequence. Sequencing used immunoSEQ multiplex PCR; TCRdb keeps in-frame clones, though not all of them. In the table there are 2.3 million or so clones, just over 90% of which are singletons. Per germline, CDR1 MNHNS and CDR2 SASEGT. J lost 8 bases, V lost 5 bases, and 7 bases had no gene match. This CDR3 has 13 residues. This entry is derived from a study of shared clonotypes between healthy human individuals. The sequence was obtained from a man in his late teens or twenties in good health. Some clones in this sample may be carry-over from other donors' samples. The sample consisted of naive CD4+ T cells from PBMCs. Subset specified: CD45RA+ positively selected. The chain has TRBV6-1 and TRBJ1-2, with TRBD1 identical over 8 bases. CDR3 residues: CASSRTGIGGYTF. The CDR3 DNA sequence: TGTGCCAGCAGTCGGACAGGGATCGGAGGCTACACCTTC.